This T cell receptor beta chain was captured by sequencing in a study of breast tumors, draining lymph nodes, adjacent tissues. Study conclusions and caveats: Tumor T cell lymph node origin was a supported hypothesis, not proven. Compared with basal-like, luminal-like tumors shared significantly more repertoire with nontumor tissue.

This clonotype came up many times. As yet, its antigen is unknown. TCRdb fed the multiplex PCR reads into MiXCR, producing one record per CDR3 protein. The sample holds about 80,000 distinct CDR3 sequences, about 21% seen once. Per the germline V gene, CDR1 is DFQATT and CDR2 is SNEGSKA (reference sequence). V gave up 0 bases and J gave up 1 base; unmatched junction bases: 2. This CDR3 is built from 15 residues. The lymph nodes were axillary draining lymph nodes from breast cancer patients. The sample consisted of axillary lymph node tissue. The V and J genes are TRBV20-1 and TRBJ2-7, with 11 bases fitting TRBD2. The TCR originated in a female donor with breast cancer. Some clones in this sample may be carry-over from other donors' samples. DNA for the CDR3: TGCAGTGCTAGAGATTCTAGCGGGAGGTCCTACGAGCAGTACTTC. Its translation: CSARDSSGRSYEQYF.